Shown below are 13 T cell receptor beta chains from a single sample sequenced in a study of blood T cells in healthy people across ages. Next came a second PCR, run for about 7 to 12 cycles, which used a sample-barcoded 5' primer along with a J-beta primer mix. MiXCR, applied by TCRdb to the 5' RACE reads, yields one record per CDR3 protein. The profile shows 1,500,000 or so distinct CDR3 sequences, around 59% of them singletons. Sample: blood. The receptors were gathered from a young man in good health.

CDR3 DNA: TGTGCCAGCAGCCAAGCATCATTTCCGGGACTAGCGCGACCTAGTACCTACGAGCAGTACTTC. It specifies CASSQASFPGLARPSTYEQYF. This chain links TRBV3-1 with TRBJ2-7; 10 bases fit TRBD2. The CDR3 runs 21 residues. CDR1 is LGHDT and CDR2 is YNNKEL in the germline V gene (reference sequence). Losses at the gene ends were 1 base for V and 2 bases for J; bases not matched to a gene: 20.

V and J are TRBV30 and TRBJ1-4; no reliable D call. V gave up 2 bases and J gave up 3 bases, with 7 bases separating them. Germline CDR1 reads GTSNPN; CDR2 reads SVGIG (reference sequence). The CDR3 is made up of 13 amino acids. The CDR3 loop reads CAWSHRSNEKLFF. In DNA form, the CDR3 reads TGTGCCTGGAGTCACAGATCTAATGAAAAACTGTTTTTT.

The CDR3 reads CASSQEGGGDMNTEAFF. CDR3 coding DNA: TGCGCCAGCAGCCAAGAAGGCGGGGGAGATATGAACACTGAAGCTTTCTTT. The chain carries TRBV4-1 and TRBJ1-1, with D possibly TRBD1 on 5 matching bases. V was trimmed by 0 bases and J by 0 bases, leaving 14 bases between them. CDR3 length: 17 amino acids. Germline values: CDR1 MGHRA, CDR2 YSYEKL.

CDR3 sequence: CASSQSVRMMNTEAFF. As DNA, the CDR3 is TGCGCCAGCAGCCAATCGGTGCGAATGATGAACACTGAAGCTTTCTTT. This chain connects TRBV4-3 to TRBJ1-1; D gene uncertain. CDR3 size: 16 residues. Deletions cut 2 bases from V and 0 bases from J, with 13 bases between. Germline-derived CDR1 and CDR2 are LGHNA and YSLEER.

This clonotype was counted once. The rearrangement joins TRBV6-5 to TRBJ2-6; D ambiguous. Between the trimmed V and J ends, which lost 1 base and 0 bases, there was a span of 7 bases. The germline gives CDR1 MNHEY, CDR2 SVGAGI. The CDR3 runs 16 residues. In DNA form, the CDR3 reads TGTGCCAGCAGTTACTATGGCGCCTCTGGGGCCAACGTCCTGACTTTC. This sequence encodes CASSYYGASGANVLTF.

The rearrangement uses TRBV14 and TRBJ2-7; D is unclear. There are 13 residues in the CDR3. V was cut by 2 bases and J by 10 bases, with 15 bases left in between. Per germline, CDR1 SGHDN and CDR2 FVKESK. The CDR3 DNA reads TGTGCCAGCAGCCAATCGGATACCTTATCTCAGTACTTC. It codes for CASSQSDTLSQYF.

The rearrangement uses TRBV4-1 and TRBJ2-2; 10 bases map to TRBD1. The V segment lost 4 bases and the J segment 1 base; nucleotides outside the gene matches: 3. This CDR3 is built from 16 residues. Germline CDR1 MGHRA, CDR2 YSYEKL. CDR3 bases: TGCGCCAGCAGCCCTTGGACAGGGGGGAACACCGGGGAGCTGTTTTTT. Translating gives CASSPWTGGNTGELFF.

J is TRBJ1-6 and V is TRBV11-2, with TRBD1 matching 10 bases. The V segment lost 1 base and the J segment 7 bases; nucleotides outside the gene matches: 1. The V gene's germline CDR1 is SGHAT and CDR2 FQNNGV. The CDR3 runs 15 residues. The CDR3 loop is CASSLVGQGNSPLHF. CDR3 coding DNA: TGTGCCAGCAGCTTAGTGGGACAGGGGAATTCACCCCTCCACTTT.

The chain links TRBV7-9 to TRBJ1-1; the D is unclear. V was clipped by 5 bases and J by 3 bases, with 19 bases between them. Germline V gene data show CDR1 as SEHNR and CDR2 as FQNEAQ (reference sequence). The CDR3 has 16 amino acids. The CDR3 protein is CASSPRVWPGDTEAFF. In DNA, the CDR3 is TGTGCCAGCAGCCCCCGCGTCTGGCCCGGGGACACTGAAGCTTTCTTT.

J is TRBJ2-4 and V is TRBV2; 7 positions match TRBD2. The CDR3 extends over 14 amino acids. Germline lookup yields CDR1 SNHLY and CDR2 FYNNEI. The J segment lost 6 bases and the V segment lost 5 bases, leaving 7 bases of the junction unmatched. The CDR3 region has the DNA TGTGCCAGCAGTTTTGCCGGGACTATAAACATTCAGTACTTC. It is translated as CASSFAGTINIQYF.

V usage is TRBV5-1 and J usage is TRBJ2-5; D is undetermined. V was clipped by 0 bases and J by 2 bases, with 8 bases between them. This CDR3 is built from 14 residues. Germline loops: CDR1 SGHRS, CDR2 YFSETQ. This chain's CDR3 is CASSLEHYQETQYF. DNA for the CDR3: TGCGCCAGCAGCTTGGAGCACTATCAAGAGACCCAGTACTTC. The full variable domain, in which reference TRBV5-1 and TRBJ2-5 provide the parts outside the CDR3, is KAGVTQTPRYLIKTRGQQVTLSCSPISGHRSVSWYQQTPGQGLQFLFEYFSETQRNKGNFPGRFSGRQFSNSRSEMNVSTLELGDSALYLCASSLEHYQETQYFGPGTRLLVL.

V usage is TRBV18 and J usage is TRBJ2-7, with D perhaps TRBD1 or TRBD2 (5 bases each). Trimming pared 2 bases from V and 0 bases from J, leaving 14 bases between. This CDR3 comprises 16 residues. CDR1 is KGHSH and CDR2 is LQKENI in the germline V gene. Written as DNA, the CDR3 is TGTGCCAGCTCACCATACCCCGGGACCACCTCCTACGAGCAGTACTTC. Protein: CASSPYPGTTSYEQYF.

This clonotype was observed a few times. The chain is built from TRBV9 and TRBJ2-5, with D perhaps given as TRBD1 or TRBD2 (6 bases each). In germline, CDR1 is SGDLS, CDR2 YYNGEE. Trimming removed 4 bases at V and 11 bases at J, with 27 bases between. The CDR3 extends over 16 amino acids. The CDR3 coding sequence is TGTGCCAGCAGCCCCAAGCGACAGGATGTTCTACGGGAGCAGTACTTC. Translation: CASSPKRQDVLREQYF. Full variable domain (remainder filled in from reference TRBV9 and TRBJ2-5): DSGVTQTPKHLITATGQRVTLRCSPRSGDLSVYWYQQSLDQGLQFLIQYYNGEERAKGNILERFSAQQFPDLHSELNLSSLELGDSALYFCASSPKRQDVLREQYFGPGTRLLVL.